This T cell receptor (beta chain) was sequenced during a study of blood T cell repertoires in COVID-19. The wider study: Both acute and convalescent COVID-19 samples were obtained from the United States, Italy and Spain. Nucleic acid was either cDNA or gDNA, and it came from T cells, B-cell-depleted T cells, or PBMCs.

Per the original data handling: Scientists estimated how many nucleated cells there were by amplifying reference gene primers. Using immunoSEQ multiplex PCR, the repertoire was profiled, and TCRdb retains in-frame clones only, with some absent. The V and J calls and the clone size are those of that table, but D and trimming were determined from the DNA. The sample holds about 190,000 clones, around 80% seen once. This CDR3 comprises 14 residues. Germline loops: CDR1 MDHEN, CDR2 SYDVKM. Trimming left V 11 bases short and J 5 bases short, with 21 bases between. The receptor was isolated from a human donor in a cohort sampled during active COVID-19. Specimen: peripheral blood. The V and J genes are TRBV28 and TRBJ2-5; a weak D match, TRBD2 (5 bases). CDR3 nucleotide sequence: TGTGCCGCCCGGGGAGCCCAAGGAGTTGAGACCCAGTACTTC. This codes for CAARGAQGVETQYF.